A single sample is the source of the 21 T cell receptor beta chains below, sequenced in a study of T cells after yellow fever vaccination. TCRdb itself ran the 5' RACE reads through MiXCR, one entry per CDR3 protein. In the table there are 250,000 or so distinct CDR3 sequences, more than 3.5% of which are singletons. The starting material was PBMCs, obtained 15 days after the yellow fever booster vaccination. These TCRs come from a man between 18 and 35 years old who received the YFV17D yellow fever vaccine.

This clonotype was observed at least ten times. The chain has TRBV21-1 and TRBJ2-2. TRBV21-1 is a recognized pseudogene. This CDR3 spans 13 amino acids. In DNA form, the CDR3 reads TGTGCCAGCAGCAAAGCGGGAAGGGGGGAGCTGTTTTTT. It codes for CASSKAGRGELFF.

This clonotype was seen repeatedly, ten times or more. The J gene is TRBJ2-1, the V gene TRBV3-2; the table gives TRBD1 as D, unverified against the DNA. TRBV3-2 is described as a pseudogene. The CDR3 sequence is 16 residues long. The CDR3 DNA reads TGTGCCAGCAGCCCGAACCGACAGGTTTCCTACAATGAGCAGTTCTTC. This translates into CASSPNRQVSYNEQFF.

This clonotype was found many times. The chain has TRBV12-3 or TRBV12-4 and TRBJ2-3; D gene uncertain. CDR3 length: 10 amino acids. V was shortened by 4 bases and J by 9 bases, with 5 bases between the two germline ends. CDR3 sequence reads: CASSSATQYF. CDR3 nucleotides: TGTGCCAGCAGTTCTGCGACGCAGTATTTT.

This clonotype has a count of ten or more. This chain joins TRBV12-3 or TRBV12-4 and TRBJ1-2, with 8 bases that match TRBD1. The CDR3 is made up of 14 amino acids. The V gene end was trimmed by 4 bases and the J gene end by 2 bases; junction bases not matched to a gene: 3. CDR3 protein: CASSWTGTNYGYTF. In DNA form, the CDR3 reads TGTGCCAGCAGTTGGACAGGGACCAACTATGGCTACACCTTC.

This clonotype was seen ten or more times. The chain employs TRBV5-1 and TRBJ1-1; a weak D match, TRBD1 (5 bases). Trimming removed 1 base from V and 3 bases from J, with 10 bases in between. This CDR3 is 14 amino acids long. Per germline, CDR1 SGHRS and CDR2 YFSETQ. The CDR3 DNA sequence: TGCGCCAGCAGCTTGAGTACAGGCCACACTGAAGCTTTCTTT. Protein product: CASSLSTGHTEAFF.

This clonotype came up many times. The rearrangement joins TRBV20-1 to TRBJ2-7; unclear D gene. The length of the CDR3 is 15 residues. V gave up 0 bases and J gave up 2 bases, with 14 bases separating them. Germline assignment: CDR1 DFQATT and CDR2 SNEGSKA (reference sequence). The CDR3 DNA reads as TGCAGTGCTAGAGACCTGGACCGCGAAACCTACGAGCAGTACTTC. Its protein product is CSARDLDRETYEQYF.

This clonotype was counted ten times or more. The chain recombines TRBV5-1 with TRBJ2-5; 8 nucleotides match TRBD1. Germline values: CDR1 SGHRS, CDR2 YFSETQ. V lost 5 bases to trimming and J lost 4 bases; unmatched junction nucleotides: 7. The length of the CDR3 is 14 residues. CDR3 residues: CASRDDRGGETQYF. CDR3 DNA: TGCGCCAGCAGGGACGACAGGGGTGGAGAGACCCAGTACTTC.

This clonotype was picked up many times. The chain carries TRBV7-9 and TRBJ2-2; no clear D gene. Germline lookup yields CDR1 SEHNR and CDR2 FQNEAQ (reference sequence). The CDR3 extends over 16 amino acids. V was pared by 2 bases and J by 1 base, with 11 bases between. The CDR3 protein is CASSLSQSLNTGELFF. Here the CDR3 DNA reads TGTGCCAGCAGCTTATCGCAGAGCTTGAACACCGGGGAGCTGTTTTTT.

CDR3 DNA: TGTGCCAGTAGTATAGACGGACTCAAAGCTAACTATGGCTACACCTTC. This gives the protein CASSIDGLKANYGYTF. The chain links TRBV19 to TRBJ1-2; D gene uncertain. V lost 0 bases to trimming and J lost 0 bases, with 11 bases between them. The CDR3 sequence is 16 residues long. From germline, CDR1 is LNHDA and CDR2 SQIVND (reference sequence).

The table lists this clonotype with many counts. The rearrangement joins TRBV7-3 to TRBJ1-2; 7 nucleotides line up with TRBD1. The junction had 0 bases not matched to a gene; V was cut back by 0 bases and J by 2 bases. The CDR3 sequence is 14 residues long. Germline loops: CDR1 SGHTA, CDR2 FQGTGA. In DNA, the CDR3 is TGTGCCAGCAGCTTAACCAGGGGGAACTATGGCTACACCTTC. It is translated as CASSLTRGNYGYTF. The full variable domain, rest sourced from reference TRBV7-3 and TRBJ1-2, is GAGVSQTPSNKVTEKGKYVELRCDPISGHTALYWYRQSLGQGPEFLIYFQGTGAADDSGLPNDRFFAVRPEGSVSTLKIQRTERGDSAVYLCASSLTRGNYGYTFGSGTRLTVV.

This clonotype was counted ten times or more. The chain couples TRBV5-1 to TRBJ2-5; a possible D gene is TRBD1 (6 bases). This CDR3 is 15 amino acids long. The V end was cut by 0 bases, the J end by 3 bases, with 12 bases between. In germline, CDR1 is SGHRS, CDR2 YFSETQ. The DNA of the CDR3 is TGCGCCAGCAGCTTGGCCGGGACAACAGAAGAGACCCAGTACTTC. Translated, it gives CASSLAGTTEETQYF.

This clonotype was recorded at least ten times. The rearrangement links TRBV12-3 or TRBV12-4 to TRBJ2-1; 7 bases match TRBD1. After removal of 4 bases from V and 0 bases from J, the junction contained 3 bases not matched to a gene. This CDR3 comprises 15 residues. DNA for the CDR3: TGTGCCAGCAGTTCAGGGGACAGCTCCTACAATGAGCAGTTCTTC. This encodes CASSSGDSSYNEQFF.

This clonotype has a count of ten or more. The CDR3 region has the DNA TGCAGTGCTAGTGGAGGTCAGGGCGTTTACACCGGGGAGCTGTTTTTT. Protein product: CSASGGQGVYTGELFF. V is TRBV20-1 and J is TRBJ2-2; the D gene could be TRBD1 or TRBD2 (5 bases each). Trimming pared 3 bases from V and 3 bases from J, leaving 17 bases between. This CDR3 region has 16 residues. From germline, CDR1 is DFQATT and CDR2 SNEGSKA (reference sequence).

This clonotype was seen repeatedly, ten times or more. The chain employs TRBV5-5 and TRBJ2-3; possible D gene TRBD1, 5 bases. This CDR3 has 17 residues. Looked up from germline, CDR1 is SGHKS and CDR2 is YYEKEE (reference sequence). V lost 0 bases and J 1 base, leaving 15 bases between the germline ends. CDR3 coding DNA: TGTGCCAGCAGCTTGGATCCCCCCGGCAGGGGCACAGATACGCAGTATTTT. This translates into CASSLDPPGRGTDTQYF. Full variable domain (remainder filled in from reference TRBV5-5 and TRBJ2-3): DAGVTQSPTHLIKTRGQQVTLRCSPISGHKSVSWYQQVLGQGPQFIFQYYEKEERGRGNFPDRFSARQFPNYSSELNVNALLLGDSALYLCASSLDPPGRGTDTQYFGPGTRLTVL.

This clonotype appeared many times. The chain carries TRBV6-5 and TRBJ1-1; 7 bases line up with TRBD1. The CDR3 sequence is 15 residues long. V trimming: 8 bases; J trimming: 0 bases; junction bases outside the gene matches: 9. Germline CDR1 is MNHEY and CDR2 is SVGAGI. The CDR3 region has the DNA TGTGCCAGCCTTCCGACAGGGCTCCTGAACACTGAAGCTTTCTTT. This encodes CASLPTGLLNTEAFF.

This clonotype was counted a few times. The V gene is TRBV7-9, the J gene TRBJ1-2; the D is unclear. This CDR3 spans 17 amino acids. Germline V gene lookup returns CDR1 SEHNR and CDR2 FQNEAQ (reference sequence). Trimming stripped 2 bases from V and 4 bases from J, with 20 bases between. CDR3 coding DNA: TGTGCCAGCAGCTTAAGCTACGGAGTTTCGGACCGCTATGGCTACACCTTC. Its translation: CASSLSYGVSDRYGYTF.

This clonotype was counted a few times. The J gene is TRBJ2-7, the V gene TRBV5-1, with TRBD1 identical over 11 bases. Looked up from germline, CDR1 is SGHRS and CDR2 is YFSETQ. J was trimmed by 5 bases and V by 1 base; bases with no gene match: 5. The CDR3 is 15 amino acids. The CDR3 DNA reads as TGCGCCAGCAGCTTGTTAGGGACAGGGGGTCACGAGCAGTACTTC. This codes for CASSLLGTGGHEQYF.

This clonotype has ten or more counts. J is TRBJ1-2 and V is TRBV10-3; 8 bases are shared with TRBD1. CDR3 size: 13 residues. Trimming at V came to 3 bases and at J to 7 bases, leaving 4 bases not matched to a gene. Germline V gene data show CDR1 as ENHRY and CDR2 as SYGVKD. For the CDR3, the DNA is TGTGCCATCAGTGAAAGCAGGGGGCTTGGCTACACCTTC. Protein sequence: CAISESRGLGYTF.

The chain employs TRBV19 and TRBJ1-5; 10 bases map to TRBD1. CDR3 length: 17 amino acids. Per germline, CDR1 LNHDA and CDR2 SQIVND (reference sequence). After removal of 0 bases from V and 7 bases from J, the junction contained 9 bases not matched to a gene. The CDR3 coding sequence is TGTGCCAGTAGTATAGATCAGTTTGGGACAGGGGTCCAGCCCCAGCATTTT. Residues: CASSIDQFGTGVQPQHF.

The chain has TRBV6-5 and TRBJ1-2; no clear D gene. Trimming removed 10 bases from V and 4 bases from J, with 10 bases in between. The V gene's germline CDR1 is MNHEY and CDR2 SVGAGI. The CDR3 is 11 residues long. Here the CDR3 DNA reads TGTGCCACCAATACCGGCTATGGCTACACCTTC. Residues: CATNTGYGYTF.

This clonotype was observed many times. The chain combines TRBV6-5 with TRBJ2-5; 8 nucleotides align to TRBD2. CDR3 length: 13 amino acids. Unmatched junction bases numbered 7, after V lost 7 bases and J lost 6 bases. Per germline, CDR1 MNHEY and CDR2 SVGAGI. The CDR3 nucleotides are TGTGCCAGCAAACGGGGGGGCACGAAGACCCAGTACTTC. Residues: CASKRGGTKTQYF.